The 30 T cell receptor beta chains below were found in one sample sequenced in a study of cytomegalovirus exposure and HLA in healthy donors. Only in-frame clones appear in the TCRdb table, and some are missing; sequencing was by immunoSEQ multiplex PCR. The sample records some 250,000 clones, 85% to 90% being singletons. The source material was PBMCs. These receptors all come from a young woman in good health and CMV-seronegative.

This chain uses TRBV7-9 with TRBJ2-1; TRBD2 matches 11 bases. Germline values: CDR1 SEHNR, CDR2 FQNEAQ (reference sequence). The J segment lost 3 bases and the V segment lost 4 bases, leaving 2 bases of the junction unmatched. The CDR3 runs to 15 residues. As DNA, the CDR3 is TGTGCCAGCAGCTCTACTAGCGGGGGCTACAATGAGCAGTTCTTC. Amino acid sequence: CASSSTSGGYNEQFF.

The chain joins TRBV6-1 to TRBJ1-1, with D possibly matching TRBD1 (6 bases). With 3 bases removed from V and 0 bases from J, the gap between germline ends came to 11 bases. The CDR3 loop spans 15 amino acids. Germline lookup yields CDR1 MNHNS and CDR2 SASEGT. CDR3 protein: CASSDDRLLNTEAFF. CDR3 nucleotides: TGTGCCAGCAGTGATGACAGGCTGCTGAACACTGAAGCTTTCTTT.

The chain recombines TRBV4-1 with TRBJ1-1; 7 bases are shared with TRBD1. The germline V gene encodes CDR1 MGHRA and CDR2 YSYEKL. The CDR3 consists of 17 residues. V trimming: 1 base; J trimming: 1 base; junction bases outside the gene matches: 9. Here the CDR3 reads CASSQVWTGGTNTEAFF. The CDR3 coding sequence is TGCGCCAGCAGCCAAGTTTGGACAGGAGGGACGAACACTGAAGCTTTCTTT.

The chain is built from TRBV6-5 and TRBJ1-2, with unresolved D. Germline loops: CDR1 MNHEY, CDR2 SVGAGI. The CDR3 totals 15 residues. Trimming cost V 2 bases and J 1 base, with 11 bases left between them. The CDR3 coding sequence is TGTGCCAGCAGTTACAGAGGGAATTATAACTATGGCTACACCTTC. It specifies CASSYRGNYNYGYTF.

This sequence joins TRBV5-1 and TRBJ2-1; TRBD2 is a possible D gene (7 bases). The CDR3 runs 14 residues. Germline V gene data show CDR1 as SGHRS and CDR2 as YFSETQ. The V end lost 7 bases, the J end lost 6 bases, and 17 bases lay between the germline ends. The CDR3 nucleotides read TGCGCCAGCGATATGGGGGGGCTAGGCAATGAGCAGTTCTTC. Its translation is CASDMGGLGNEQFF.

The chain has TRBV10-3 and TRBJ1-1; TRBD1 might be the D (6 bases). The germline V and J ends were trimmed by 5 bases and 2 bases, with 12 bases remaining between them. The CDR3 totals 14 residues. Germline V gene sequence: CDR1 ENHRY, CDR2 SYGVKD. The CDR3 reads CAISSQGPNTEAFF. The CDR3 DNA sequence: TGTGCCATCAGTTCCCAGGGGCCAAACACTGAAGCTTTCTTT.

This chain links TRBV28 with TRBJ2-1; 7 bases align to TRBD1. Germline loops: CDR1 MDHEN, CDR2 SYDVKM. The trim removed 5 bases at V and 7 bases at J, leaving 14 bases unmatched. This CDR3 comprises 16 residues. Written as DNA, the CDR3 is TGTGCCAGCAGTCTATTCACCGGGACAGCAGAAAATGAGCAGTTCTTC. Its translation: CASSLFTGTAENEQFF.

The V gene is TRBV11-2, the J gene TRBJ1-2, with 9 bases aligning to TRBD1. J gave up 12 bases and V 4 bases, and 12 bases lay outside the gene matches. This CDR3 has 14 residues. Germline assignment: CDR1 SGHAT and CDR2 FQNNGV. DNA of the CDR3: TGTGCCAGCAGCTCCAACAGGGGGCGGTCTCTTAACACCTTC. This sequence encodes CASSSNRGRSLNTF.

The chain links TRBV7-8 to TRBJ1-1, with 7 bases aligning to TRBD1. The CDR3 covers 16 residues. Germline V gene lookup returns CDR1 SGHVS and CDR2 FQNEAQ. V lost 3 bases, J lost 1 base, and 8 bases stayed unmatched. In nucleotides, the CDR3 is TGTGCCAGCAGCTTTAGGCGGGACAGTGGGAACACTGAAGCTTTCTTT. Encoded protein: CASSFRRDSGNTEAFF. Drawing the rest from reference TRBV7-8 and TRBJ1-1, the complete variable domain is GAGVSQSPRYKVAKRGQDVALRCDPISGHVSLFWYQQALGQGPEFLTYFQNEAQLDKSGLPSDRFFAERPEGSVSTLKIQRTQQEDSAVYLCASSFRRDSGNTEAFFGQGTRLTVV.

This chain uses TRBV6-5 with TRBJ2-2, with D perhaps TRBD1 (6 bases). This CDR3 spans 14 amino acids. Trimming took off 2 bases at V and 6 bases at J, with 10 bases between the two ends. Germline V lookup: CDR1 MNHEY, CDR2 SVGAGI. The CDR3 DNA is TGTGCCAGCAGTTACACAGGGCCCCCCGGGGAGCTGTTTTTT. This gives the protein CASSYTGPPGELFF.

This chain links TRBV6-5 with TRBJ1-1; D gene ambiguous. This CDR3 has 9 amino acids. Germline loops: CDR1 MNHEY, CDR2 SVGAGI. Trimming stripped 8 bases from V and 8 bases from J, with 6 bases between. For the CDR3, the DNA is TGTGCCAGCGGGCGAGAAGCTTTCTTT. Protein: CASGREAFF.

This clone is a singleton in its sample. The chain uses TRBV5-4 and TRBJ1-4; D may be TRBD1 (5 bases). CDR3 length equals 16 residues. Germline V gene sequence: CDR1 SGHNT, CDR2 YYREEE (reference sequence). Trimming took 0 bases from V and 4 from J, leaving 13 bases between them. The CDR3 sequence is CASSLGFGRDNEKLFF. The CDR3, as DNA: TGTGCCAGCAGCTTGGGGTTCGGCAGGGATAATGAAAAACTGTTTTTT.

The CDR3 region has the DNA TGTGCCAGCACCCAGGATACCTACGAGCAGTACGTC. Residues: CASTQDTYEQYV. The chain couples TRBV2 to TRBJ2-7, with D uncertain. Trimming removed 7 bases from V and 2 bases from J, with 9 bases in between. The CDR3 runs to 12 residues. CDR1 is SNHLY and CDR2 is FYNNEI in the germline V gene.

The chain uses TRBV5-1 and TRBJ1-1, with 10 bases that match TRBD1. V dropped 0 bases and J dropped 7; count of bases not matched to a gene: 3. The CDR3 has 14 amino acids. Germline assignment: CDR1 SGHRS and CDR2 YFSETQ. The chain's CDR3 is CASSLGGQGLEAFF. In nucleotides, the CDR3 is TGCGCCAGCAGCTTGGGGGGACAGGGGCTTGAAGCTTTCTTT.

The chain links TRBV4-2 to TRBJ2-7, with TRBD1 matching 7 bases. The V gene end was trimmed by 11 bases and the J gene end by 6 bases; junction bases not matched to a gene: 16. Germline V CDR1 and CDR2: LGHNA, YNFKEQ. The CDR3 totals 14 residues. Here the CDR3 reads CAAGETGWAREQYF. The CDR3 DNA reads TGTGCCGCCGGGGAGACAGGGTGGGCGCGCGAGCAGTACTTC.

This chain joins TRBV5-1 and TRBJ2-2; D might be TRBD1 (6 bases). In germline, CDR1 is SGHRS, CDR2 YFSETQ. CDR3 length: 16 amino acids. The V end was cut by 0 bases, the J end by 3 bases, with 12 bases between. The CDR3 nucleotides are TGCGCCAGCAGCTTGGTCGACAGGAGTGACACCGGGGAGCTGTTTTTT. Translating it yields CASSLVDRSDTGELFF. Using reference TRBV5-1 and TRBJ2-2 for the parts outside the CDR3, the full variable domain is KAGVTQTPRYLIKTRGQQVTLSCSPISGHRSVSWYQQTPGQGLQFLFEYFSETQRNKGNFPGRFSGRQFSNSRSEMNVSTLELGDSALYLCASSLVDRSDTGELFFGEGSRLTVL.

The chain links TRBV7-9 to TRBJ1-2; no clear D. CDR3 length: 14 amino acids. Looked up from germline, CDR1 is SEHNR and CDR2 is FQNEAQ (reference sequence). Trimming took 4 bases from V and 3 from J, leaving 12 bases between them. The CDR3 nucleotides read TGTGCCAGCAGCTCTCCGGGGTTGCACTATGGCTACACCTTC. Amino acid sequence: CASSSPGLHYGYTF.

J is TRBJ2-3 and V is TRBV7-2; D is unclear. Germline V gene data show CDR1 as SGHTA and CDR2 as FQGNSA. The CDR3 length is 14 residues. The germline V and J ends were trimmed by 0 bases and 6 bases, with 10 bases remaining between them. CDR3 protein: CASSLALRRDTQYF. The CDR3 coding sequence is TGTGCCAGCAGCTTAGCCCTGAGGCGGGATACGCAGTATTTT.

The gene calls are TRBV12-5 and TRBJ2-3; 9 bases fit TRBD1. This CDR3 is 16 amino acids long. The J segment lost 0 bases and the V segment lost 4 bases, leaving 5 bases of the junction unmatched. CDR1 and CDR2 (germline): LGHNT, FRNRAP. CDR3 coding DNA: TGTGCTAGTGGTTCCCCTGGACAGGGGAGCACAGATACGCAGTATTTT. The encoded protein is CASGSPGQGSTDTQYF. Variable domain in full (rest from reference TRBV12-5 and TRBJ2-3): DARVTQTPRHKVTEMGQEVTMRCQPILGHNTVFWYRQTMMQGLELLAYFRNRAPLDDSGMPKDRFSAEMPDATLATLKIQPSEPRDSAVYFCASGSPGQGSTDTQYFGPGTRLTVL.

This chain links TRBV7-2 with TRBJ2-6; 7 positions agree with TRBD1. V shed 4 bases and J 0 bases; nucleotides not matched to a gene: 12. The CDR3 covers 19 residues. Germline CDR1 and CDR2: SGHTA and FQGNSA. The CDR3, as DNA: TGTGCCAGCAGCTCAACCAACAGGGGACACTTCTCTGGGGCCAACGTCCTGACTTTC. Amino acids: CASSSTNRGHFSGANVLTF.

The chain uses TRBV2 and TRBJ1-5; D gene uncertain. Trimming stripped 4 bases from V and 4 bases from J, with 11 bases between. The CDR3 sequence is 14 residues long. Per germline, CDR1 SNHLY and CDR2 FYNNEI. The CDR3 is CASSAGSVNQPQHF. In DNA form, the CDR3 reads TGTGCCAGCAGTGCGGGATCAGTAAATCAGCCCCAGCATTTT.

The V call is TRBV6-5, the J call TRBJ2-6; 7 bases map to TRBD1. Germline CDR1 reads MNHEY; CDR2 reads SVGAGI. Germline trimming cut 6 bases from V and 2 bases from J; bases unmatched to any gene: 4. The CDR3 spans 15 residues. The CDR3 loop is CASSSDRAGANVLTF. CDR3 DNA sequence: TGTGCCAGCAGCAGCGACAGGGCTGGGGCCAACGTCCTGACTTTC.

CDR3 protein: CASSSRQVSSYNSPLHF. DNA of the CDR3: TGTGCCAGCAGTTCAAGACAGGTCAGCTCCTATAATTCACCCCTCCACTTT. The chain has TRBV28 and TRBJ1-6, with D maybe TRBD1 (6 bases). From germline, CDR1 is MDHEN and CDR2 SYDVKM. CDR3 length: 17 residues. The germline V and J ends were trimmed by 4 bases and 0 bases, with 13 bases remaining between them.

V is TRBV11-1 and J is TRBJ1-6; a weak D match, TRBD1 (5 bases). The CDR3 runs to 14 residues. The germline V gene has CDR1 SGHAT and CDR2 FQDESV (reference sequence). V lost 5 bases, J lost 6 bases, and 11 bases lay in between. The CDR3 loop is CASSRGRVNSPLHF. The CDR3 coding sequence is TGTGCCAGCAGCCGCGGCAGGGTTAATTCACCCCTCCACTTT.

The chain employs TRBV2 and TRBJ1-1; D possibly corresponds to TRBD1 (5 bases). Trimming removed 5 bases from V and 3 bases from J, with 10 bases in between. The CDR3 spans 13 residues. In germline, CDR1 is SNHLY, CDR2 FYNNEI. The CDR3 sequence is CASSFMTDTEAFF. CDR3 nucleotide sequence: TGTGCCAGCAGTTTTATGACAGACACTGAAGCTTTCTTT.

The J gene is TRBJ2-1, the V gene TRBV4-2; 15 nucleotides align to TRBD2. Germline V gene sequence: CDR1 LGHNA, CDR2 YNFKEQ. CDR3 size: 21 residues. After removal of 4 bases from V and 2 bases from J, the junction contained 15 bases not matched to a gene. The CDR3 region is CASSPGLAGGPDLKTYNEQFF. The CDR3 nucleotides read TGTGCCAGCAGCCCGGGACTAGCGGGGGGACCAGACCTTAAAACCTACAATGAGCAGTTCTTC.

This clone appeared a single time. The chain is built from TRBV4-1 and TRBJ2-7; 10 bases fit TRBD1. Unmatched junction bases numbered 12, after V lost 4 bases and J lost 3 bases. CDR3 size: 17 residues. Germline V CDR1 and CDR2: MGHRA, YSYEKL. The CDR3, as DNA: TGCGCCAGCAGCCTCATGGGACCGGGACAGGGGTTCTACGAGCAGTACGTC. Its protein is CASSLMGPGQGFYEQYV.

The chain has TRBV19 and TRBJ2-1; TRBD2 might be the D (6 bases). This CDR3 has 16 residues. Trimming cost V 4 bases and J 5 bases, with 18 bases left between them. Germline V gene sequence: CDR1 LNHDA, CDR2 SQIVND (reference sequence). The CDR3 loop is CASSKGGRGVHNEQFF. The DNA for the CDR3 is TGTGCCAGTAGTAAAGGTGGCCGCGGGGTTCACAATGAGCAGTTCTTC.

The chain recombines TRBV28 with TRBJ2-5, with TRBD1 as a possible D gene (6 bases). CDR3 size: 14 residues. Germline V gene data show CDR1 as MDHEN and CDR2 as SYDVKM. V was pared by 6 bases and J by 5 bases, with 16 bases between. CDR3: CASSLVGGGETQYF. The CDR3 DNA is TGTGCCAGCAGCTTAGTTGGGGGCGGGGAGACCCAGTACTTC.

This chain links TRBV2 with TRBJ2-2; 9 nucleotides agree with TRBD1. After removal of 6 bases from V and 0 bases from J, the junction contained 2 bases not matched to a gene. The CDR3 covers 15 residues. Per germline, CDR1 SNHLY and CDR2 FYNNEI. The CDR3, as DNA: TGTGCCAGCAGGAGGACAGGGGCGAACACCGGGGAGCTGTTTTTT. It is translated as CASRRTGANTGELFF. Together with reference TRBV2 and TRBJ2-2, the CDR3 gives the full variable domain: EPEVTQTPSHQVTQMGQEVILRCVPISNHLYFYWYRQILGQKVEFLVSFYNNEISEKSEIFDDQFSVERPDGSNFTLKIRSTKLEDSAMYFCASRRTGANTGELFFGEGSRLTVL.